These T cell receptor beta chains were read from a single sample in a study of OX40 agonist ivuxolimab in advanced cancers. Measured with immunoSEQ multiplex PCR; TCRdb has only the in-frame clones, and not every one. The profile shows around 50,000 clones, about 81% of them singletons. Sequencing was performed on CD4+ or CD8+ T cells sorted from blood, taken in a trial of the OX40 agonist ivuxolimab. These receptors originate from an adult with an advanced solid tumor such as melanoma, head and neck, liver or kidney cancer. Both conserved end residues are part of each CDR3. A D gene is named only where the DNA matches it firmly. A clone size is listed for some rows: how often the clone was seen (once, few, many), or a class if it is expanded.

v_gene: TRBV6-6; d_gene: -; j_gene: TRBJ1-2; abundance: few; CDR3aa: CASSYSGGNYGYTF; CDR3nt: TGTGCCAGCAGTTACTCAGGGGGAAACTATGGCTACACCTTC
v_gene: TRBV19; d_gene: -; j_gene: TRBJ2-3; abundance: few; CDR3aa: CASSIRQVGTDTQYF; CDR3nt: TGTGCCAGTAGTATAAGACAGGTTGGCACAGATACGCAGTATTTT
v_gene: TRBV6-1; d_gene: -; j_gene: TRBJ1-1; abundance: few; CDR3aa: CASSPRTHNTEAFF; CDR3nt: TGTGCCAGCAGTCCCAGGACACACAACACTGAAGCTTTCTTT
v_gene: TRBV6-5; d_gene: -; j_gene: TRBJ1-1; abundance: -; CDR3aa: CASSSPALNTEAFF; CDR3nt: TGTGCCAGCAGTTCCCCCGCCTTGAACACTGAAGCTTTCTTT
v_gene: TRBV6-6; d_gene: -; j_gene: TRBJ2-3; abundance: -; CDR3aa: CASTPDVPDTQYF; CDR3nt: TGTGCCAGCACCCCCGACGTTCCAGATACGCAGTATTTT
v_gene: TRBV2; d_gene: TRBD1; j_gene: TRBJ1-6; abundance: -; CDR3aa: CASSVDRVSPLHF; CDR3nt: TGTGCCAGCAGTGTGGACAGGGTTTCACCCCTCCACTTT
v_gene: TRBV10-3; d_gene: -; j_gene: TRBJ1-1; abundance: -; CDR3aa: CAISEGRGWTEAFF; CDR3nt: TGTGCCATCAGTGAGGGCAGGGGTTGGACTGAAGCTTTCTTT
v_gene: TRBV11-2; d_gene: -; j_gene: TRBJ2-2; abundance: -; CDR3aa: CASSLAASANTGELFF; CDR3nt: TGTGCCAGCAGCTTAGCAGCGTCAGCGAACACCGGGGAGCTGTTTTTT
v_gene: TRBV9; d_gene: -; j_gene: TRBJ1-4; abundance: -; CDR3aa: CASSFSSRPGTNEKLFF; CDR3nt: TGTGCCAGCAGCTTCTCCTCCCGGCCAGGAACTAATGAAAAACTGTTTTTT
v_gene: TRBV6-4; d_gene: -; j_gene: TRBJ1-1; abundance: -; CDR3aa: CASSPQGANTEAFF; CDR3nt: TGTGCCAGCAGCCCACAGGGCGCGAACACTGAAGCTTTCTTT
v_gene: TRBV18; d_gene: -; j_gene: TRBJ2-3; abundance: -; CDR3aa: CASSPKVPDTQYF; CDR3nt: TGTGCCAGCTCCCCGAAAGTACCAGATACGCAGTATTTT
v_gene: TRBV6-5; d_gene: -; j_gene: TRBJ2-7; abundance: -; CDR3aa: CASSWLEEQYF; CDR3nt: TGTGCCAGCAGTTGGCTAGAGGAGCAGTACTTC
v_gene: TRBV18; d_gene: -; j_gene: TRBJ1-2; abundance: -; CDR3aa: CASSPSGGANYGYTF; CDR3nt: TGTGCCAGCTCACCATCGGGAGGGGCGAACTATGGCTACACCTTC
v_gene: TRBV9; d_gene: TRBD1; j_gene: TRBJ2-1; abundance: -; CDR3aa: CASSRDRGLSSYNEQFF; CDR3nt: TGTGCCAGCAGCCGGGACAGGGGCCTAAGCTCCTACAATGAGCAGTTCTTC
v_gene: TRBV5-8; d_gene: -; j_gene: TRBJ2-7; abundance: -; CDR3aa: CASSLDLYEQYF; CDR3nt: TGTGCCAGCAGCTTGGACCTCTACGAGCAGTACTTC
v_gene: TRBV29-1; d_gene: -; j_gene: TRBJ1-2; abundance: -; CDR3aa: CSVESEGRNYGYTF; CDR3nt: TGCAGCGTTGAAAGTGAGGGACGCAACTATGGCTACACCTTC
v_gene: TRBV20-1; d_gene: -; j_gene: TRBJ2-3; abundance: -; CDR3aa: CSARLDQAAYF; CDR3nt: TGCAGTGCTAGACTCGACCAGGCGGCGTATTTT
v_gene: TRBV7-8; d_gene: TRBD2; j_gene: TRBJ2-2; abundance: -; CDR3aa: CASSSLMGLVGGELFF; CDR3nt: TGTGCCAGCAGCTCACTCATGGGACTAGTCGGCGGGGAGCTGTTTTTT
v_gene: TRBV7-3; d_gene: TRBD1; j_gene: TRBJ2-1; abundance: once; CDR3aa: CASSTHTGVGYNEQFF; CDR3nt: TGTGCCAGCAGCACCCACACAGGGGTAGGATACAATGAGCAGTTCTTC
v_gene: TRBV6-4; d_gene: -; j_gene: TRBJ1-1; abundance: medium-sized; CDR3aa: CASSPGPGNTEAFF; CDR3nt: TGTGCCAGCAGTCCGGGACCGGGGAACACTGAAGCTTTCTTT
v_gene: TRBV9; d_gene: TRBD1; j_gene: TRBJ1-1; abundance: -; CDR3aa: CASSFSGGPDTEAFF; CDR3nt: TGTGCCAGCAGCTTTTCAGGGGGGCCGGACACTGAAGCTTTCTTT
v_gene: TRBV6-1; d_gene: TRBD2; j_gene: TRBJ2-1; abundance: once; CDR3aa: CASNPSGAYEQFF; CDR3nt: TGTGCCAGCAACCCTAGCGGGGCCTATGAGCAGTTCTTC
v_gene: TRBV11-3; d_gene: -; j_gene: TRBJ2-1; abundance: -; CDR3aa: CASSQGWTADLPYNYNEQFF; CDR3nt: TGTGCCAGCAGCCAAGGCTGGACAGCCGATCTTCCTTACAACTACAATGAGCAGTTCTTC
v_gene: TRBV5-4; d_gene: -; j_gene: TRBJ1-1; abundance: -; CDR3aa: CASSFSTGNTEAFF; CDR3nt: TGTGCCAGCAGCTTTTCGACCGGGAACACTGAAGCTTTCTTT
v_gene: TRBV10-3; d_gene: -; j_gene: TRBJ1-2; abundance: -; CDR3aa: CAMGPQQYYGYTF; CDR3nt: TGTGCCATGGGCCCCCAACAATACTATGGCTACACCTTC
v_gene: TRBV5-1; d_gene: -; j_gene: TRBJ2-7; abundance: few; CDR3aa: CASSLAATHPYEQYF; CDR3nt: TGCGCCAGCAGCTTGGCTGCGACTCACCCCTACGAGCAGTACTTC
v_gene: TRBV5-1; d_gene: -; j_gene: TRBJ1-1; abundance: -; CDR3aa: CASSSGGRMNTEAFF; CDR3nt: TGCGCCAGCAGCTCGGGCGGCAGGATGAACACTGAAGCTTTCTTT
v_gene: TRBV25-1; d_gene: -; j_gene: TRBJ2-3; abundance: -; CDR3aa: CASSLWRGRTDTQYF; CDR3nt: TGTGCCAGCAGCCTCTGGAGGGGCAGGACAGATACGCAGTATTTT
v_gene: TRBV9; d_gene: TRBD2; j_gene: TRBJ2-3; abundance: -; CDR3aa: CASSVGLAGSADTQYF; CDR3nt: TGTGCCAGCAGCGTGGGACTAGCGGGGTCTGCAGATACGCAGTATTTT
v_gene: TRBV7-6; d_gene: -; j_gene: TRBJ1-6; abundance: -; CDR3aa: CASSLGGGRRSYNSPLHF; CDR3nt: TGTGCCAGCAGCTTGGGTGGTGGGAGGCGCTCCTATAATTCACCCCTCCACTTT
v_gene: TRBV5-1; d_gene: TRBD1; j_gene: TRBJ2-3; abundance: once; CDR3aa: CASSFRDSRTDTQYF; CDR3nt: TGCGCCAGCAGCTTCCGGGACAGCCGCACAGATACGCAGTATTTT
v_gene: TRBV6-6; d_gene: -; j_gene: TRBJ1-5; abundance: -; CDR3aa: CASTGHNSNQPQHF; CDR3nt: TGTGCCAGCACGGGACACAATAGCAATCAGCCCCAGCATTTT
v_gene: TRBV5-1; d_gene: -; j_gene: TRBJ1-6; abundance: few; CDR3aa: CASSLYENSPLHF; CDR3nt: TGCGCCAGCAGCTTGTACGAGAATTCACCCCTCCACTTT
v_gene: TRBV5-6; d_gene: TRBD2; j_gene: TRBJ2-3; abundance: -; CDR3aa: CASRKTSGGRSTDTQYF; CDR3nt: TGTGCCAGCAGAAAGACTAGCGGGGGGCGAAGCACAGATACGCAGTATTTT
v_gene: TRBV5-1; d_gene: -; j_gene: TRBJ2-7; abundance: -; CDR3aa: CASSLGPLRDEQYF; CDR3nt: TGCGCCAGCAGCTTGGGACCCCTCCGGGATGAGCAGTACTTC
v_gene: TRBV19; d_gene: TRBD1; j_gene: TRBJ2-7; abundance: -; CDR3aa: CATKIGTGGLEQYF; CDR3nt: TGTGCCACCAAGATTGGGACAGGGGGTTTGGAGCAGTACTTC
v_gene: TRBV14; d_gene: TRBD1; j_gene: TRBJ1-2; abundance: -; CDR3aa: CASSTRTGPNYGYTF; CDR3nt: TGTGCCAGCAGCACCCGGACAGGGCCTAACTATGGCTACACCTTC
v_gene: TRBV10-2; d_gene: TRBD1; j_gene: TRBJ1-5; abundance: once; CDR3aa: CASSERGTGFAGQPQHF; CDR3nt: TGCGCCAGCAGTGAGCGTGGGACAGGGTTTGCCGGTCAGCCCCAGCATTTT
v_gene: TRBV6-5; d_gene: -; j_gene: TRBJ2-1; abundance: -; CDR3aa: CASSTGWSEQFF; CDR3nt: TGTGCCAGCAGTACGGGGTGGTCTGAGCAGTTCTTC
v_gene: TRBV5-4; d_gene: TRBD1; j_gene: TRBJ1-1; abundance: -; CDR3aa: CASSWTGVYTEAFF; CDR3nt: TGTGCCAGCAGCTGGACAGGGGTCTACACTGAAGCTTTCTTT
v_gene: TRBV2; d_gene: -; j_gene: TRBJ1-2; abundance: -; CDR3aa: CASSERASASYGYTF; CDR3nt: TGTGCCAGCAGTGAACGGGCCAGTGCTTCCTATGGCTACACCTTC
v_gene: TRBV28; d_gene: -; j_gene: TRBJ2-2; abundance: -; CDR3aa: CASRGTILTGELFF; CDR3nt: TGTGCCAGCAGGGGGACAATCTTAACCGGGGAGCTGTTTTTT
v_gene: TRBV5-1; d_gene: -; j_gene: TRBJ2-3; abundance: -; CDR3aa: CASSLAAPTDTDTQYF; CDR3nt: TGCGCCAGCAGCTTGGCCGCCCCGACGGACACAGATACGCAGTATTTT
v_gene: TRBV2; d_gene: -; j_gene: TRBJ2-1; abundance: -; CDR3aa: CASSAPRAGEQFF; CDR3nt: TGTGCCAGCAGTGCTCCCCGGGCGGGCGAGCAGTTCTTC
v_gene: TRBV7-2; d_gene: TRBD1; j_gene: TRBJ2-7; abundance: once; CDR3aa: CASSFPGQVTYEQYF; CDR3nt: TGTGCCAGCAGCTTCCCGGGACAGGTTACCTACGAGCAGTACTTC
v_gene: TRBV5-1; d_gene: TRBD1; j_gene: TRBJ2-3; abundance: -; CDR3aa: CASSLAQTGVADTQYF; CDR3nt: TGCGCCAGCAGCTTGGCCCAGACAGGGGTGGCAGATACGCAGTATTTT
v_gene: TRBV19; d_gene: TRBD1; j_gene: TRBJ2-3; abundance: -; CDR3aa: CASSMTAGGADTQYF; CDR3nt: TGTGCCAGTAGTATGACGGCAGGGGGTGCGGATACGCAGTATTTT
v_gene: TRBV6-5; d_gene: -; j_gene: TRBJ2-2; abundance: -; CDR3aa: CASRTIQGTGELFF; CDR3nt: TGTGCCAGCAGGACTATACAGGGAACCGGGGAGCTGTTTTTT
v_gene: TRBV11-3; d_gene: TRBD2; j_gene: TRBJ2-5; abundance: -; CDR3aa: CASSLGQGTSEETQYF; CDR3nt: TGTGCCAGCAGCTTAGGGCAGGGGACTAGCGAGGAGACCCAGTACTTC
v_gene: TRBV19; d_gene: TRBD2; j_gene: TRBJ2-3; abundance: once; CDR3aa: CASSLAGGPTDTQYF; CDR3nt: TGTGCCAGTAGCCTAGCGGGGGGGCCAACAGATACGCAGTATTTT
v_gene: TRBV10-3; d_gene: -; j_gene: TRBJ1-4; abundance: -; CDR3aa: CAIRDSTTNEKLFF; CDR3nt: TGTGCCATCAGGGACAGTACAACTAATGAAAAACTGTTTTTT